The clone carrying this T cell receptor beta chain was detected ten times or more. TCRdb reprocessed the reads with MiXCR, giving one entry per CDR3 protein. In the table there are 250,000 or so distinct CDR3 sequences, roughly an eighth of which are singletons. This record comes from a study of T cell repertoires in cytomegalovirus infection. V shed 6 bases and J shed 3 bases, with 26 bases lying between them. The germline gives CDR1 DFQATT, CDR2 SNEGSKA (reference sequence). The CDR3 spans 17 residues. This clonotype was sampled from a human donor in good health (CMV status not recorded). Some clones in this sample may be carry-over from other donors' samples. The sequenced material came from PBMCs. The rearrangement uses TRBV20-1 and TRBJ2-5; possibly TRBD1 or TRBD2 for D (6 bases each). Here the CDR3 reads CSAARGGAGSAEETQYF. For the CDR3, the DNA is TGCAGTGCCGCCCGAGGGGGAGCGGGCTCCGCCGAAGAGACCCAGTACTTC.